These 27 T cell receptor beta chains originate from one sample sequenced in a study of T cells in Graves' hyperthyroidism and ophthalmopathy. Amplification of TCR beta CDR3 regions was performed using RNA transcripts as template. TCR CDR3 regions were first amplified by RT-PCR with HTBI primers. TCRdb ran MiXCR on the multiplex PCR reads and lists one entry per CDR3 protein. Here the sample spans 540,000 or so distinct CDR3 sequences, approximately 14% being singletons. Sequenced material: blood. These receptors were obtained from a woman aged 25-40 years with Graves' hyperthyroidism.

This clonotype showed up many times. This chain links TRBV14 with TRBJ1-2; D remains unclear. V lost 2 bases and J lost 4, with 11 bases in between. CDR1 and CDR2 (germline): SGHDN, FVKESK. This CDR3 is built from 14 residues. The CDR3 sequence is CASSQRAGGYGYTF. The CDR3 nucleotides read TGTGCCAGCAGCCAACGAGCGGGTGGCTATGGCTACACCTTC.

This clonotype was seen a handful of times. The J gene is TRBJ2-5, the V gene TRBV24-1; 7 nucleotides match TRBD2. Germline assignment: CDR1 KGHDR and CDR2 SFDVKD. J gave up 4 bases and V 3 bases, and 7 bases lay outside the gene matches. The CDR3 is 15 amino acids. CDR3 sequence: CATSDRGSRGETQYF. CDR3 nucleotides: TGTGCCACCAGTGATCGCGGGAGCCGAGGAGAGACCCAGTACTTC.

CDR3 sequence reads: CASSVAGQNYGYTF. DNA for the CDR3: TGTGCCAGTAGTGTAGCCGGACAGAATTATGGCTACACCTTC. The genes are TRBV19 and TRBJ1-2; TRBD1 is a possible D gene (6 bases). Germline V gene data show CDR1 as LNHDA and CDR2 as SQIVND (reference sequence). This CDR3 spans 14 amino acids. Between the trimmed V and J ends, which lost 5 bases and 5 bases, there was a span of 15 bases.

The V call is TRBV7-2, the J call TRBJ2-4; maybe TRBD2 (5 bases). The CDR3 covers 16 residues. V was pared by 2 bases and J by 0 bases, with 11 bases between. Germline loops: CDR1 SGHTA, CDR2 FQGNSA. The CDR3 sequence: CASSLSYRGAKNIQYF. Here the CDR3 DNA reads TGTGCCAGCAGCTTAAGTTATCGGGGAGCCAAAAACATTCAGTACTTC. Full variable domain (rest looked up from reference TRBV7-2 and TRBJ2-4): GAGVSQSPSNKVTEKGKDVELRCDPISGHTALYWYRQSLGQGLEFLIYFQGNSAPDKSGLPSDRFSAERTGGSVSTLTIQRTQQEDSAVYLCASSLSYRGAKNIQYFGAGTRLSVL.

This clonotype has ten or more counts. This chain joins TRBV5-1 and TRBJ2-5, with a tentative D call TRBD2 (5 bases). CDR3 length: 15 amino acids. Trimming cost V 3 bases and J 4 bases, with 16 bases left between them. Germline lookup yields CDR1 SGHRS and CDR2 YFSETQ. The CDR3 DNA reads as TGCGCCAGCAGCTCCTTGGGAGTAGAGGGAGAGACCCAGTACTTC. Its translation is CASSSLGVEGETQYF.

This clonotype occurred many times. The gene calls are TRBV18 and TRBJ2-5; D not certain. The germline gives CDR1 KGHSH, CDR2 LQKENI. This CDR3 has 12 amino acids. Trimming took 1 base from V and 7 from J, leaving 7 bases between them. The CDR3 nucleotides are TGTGCCAGCTCACCACTGGAGTCGACCCAGTACTTC. Protein sequence: CASSPLESTQYF.

This clonotype was seen repeatedly, ten times or more. This chain uses TRBV2 with TRBJ2-6, with D hard to call. CDR1 and CDR2 (germline): SNHLY, FYNNEI. CDR3 size: 16 residues. V was clipped by 2 bases and J by 4 bases, with 12 bases between them. The CDR3 region has the DNA TGTGCCAGCAGTGAACGGCGTTCGAGCGGGGCCAACGTCCTGACTTTC. It specifies CASSERRSSGANVLTF.

In this sample, this clonotype turned up many times. The genes are TRBV28 and TRBJ2-3; D not certain. V was shortened by 7 bases and J by 8 bases, with 16 bases between the two germline ends. The V gene's germline CDR1 is MDHEN and CDR2 SYDVKM. This CDR3 spans 13 amino acids. CDR3 amino acids: CASKRRLRGTQYF. In nucleotides, the CDR3 is TGTGCCAGCAAGAGACGTCTCAGAGGTACGCAGTATTTT.

This clonotype has a handful of counts. The chain couples TRBV29-1 to TRBJ2-7; D call uncertain. Germline CDR1 SQVTM, CDR2 ANQGSEA. The CDR3 sequence is 12 residues long. The CDR3 sequence: CSARVLGYEQYF. Written as DNA, the CDR3 is TGCAGTGCCCGTGTACTTGGGTACGAGCAGTACTTC.

This clonotype was found a few times. This chain connects TRBV25-1 to TRBJ1-2; 9 nucleotides align to TRBD1. Germline values: CDR1 MGHDK, CDR2 SYGVNS. This CDR3 spans 13 amino acids. The trim removed 10 bases at V and 6 bases at J, leaving 9 bases unmatched. The CDR3 coding sequence is TGTGCCATCAGGGACAGGGCTCGGGATGGCTACACCTTC. Amino acid sequence: CAIRDRARDGYTF.

The table lists this clonotype with many counts. V usage is TRBV5-1 and J usage is TRBJ1-1, with D perhaps matching TRBD1 (5 bases). The CDR3 consists of 15 residues. Trimming stripped 4 bases from V and 4 bases from J, with 17 bases between. Germline CDR1 SGHRS, CDR2 YFSETQ. DNA of the CDR3: TGCGCCAGCAGCCGGGGGACGGCAGAAGGCACTGAAGCTTTCTTT. It codes for CASSRGTAEGTEAFF.

This clonotype has a count of ten or more. The rearrangement uses TRBV6-1 and TRBJ1-4; D gene unclear. The V end lost 5 bases, the J end lost 4 bases, and 20 bases lay between the germline ends. CDR1 and CDR2 (germline): MNHNS, SASEGT. This CDR3 has 17 amino acids. The CDR3 protein is CASSPNQGRRGNEKLFF. The CDR3, as DNA: TGTGCCAGCAGTCCCAACCAAGGACGGCGTGGTAATGAAAAACTGTTTTTT.

This clonotype was picked up many times. This chain joins TRBV24-1 and TRBJ1-5; D is possibly TRBD1 (6 bases). This CDR3 spans 13 amino acids. The V gene's germline CDR1 is KGHDR and CDR2 SFDVKD. V was pared by 6 bases and J by 7 bases, with 12 bases between. CDR3 sequence: CATSMGQGQPQHF. CDR3 nucleotides: TGTGCCACCAGTATGGGGCAGGGGCAGCCCCAGCATTTT.

This clonotype was seen more than once but under ten times. V is TRBV4-1 and J is TRBJ1-1; the D is unclear. Germline assignment: CDR1 MGHRA and CDR2 YSYEKL. The V end was cut by 1 base, the J end by 4 bases, with 4 bases between. This CDR3 comprises 12 residues. The DNA of the CDR3 is TGCGCCAGCAGCCAAGGACTCACTGAAGCTTTCTTT. Translation: CASSQGLTEAFF.

Many counts were recorded for this clonotype. The chain links TRBV11-2 to TRBJ2-1; the match to TRBD2 covers 11 bases. Germline CDR1 SGHAT, CDR2 FQNNGV. This CDR3 has 15 residues. V was clipped by 0 bases and J by 12 bases; unmatched bases: 7. CDR3 bases: TGTGCCAGCAGCTTAGATCTACTAGCGGGAGTGGTGCAGTTCTTC. Amino acid sequence: CASSLDLLAGVVQFF.

This clonotype was seen a few times. The V and J genes are TRBV27 and TRBJ2-7; the match to TRBD1 covers 7 bases. CDR1 and CDR2 (germline): MNHEY, SMNVEV (reference sequence). Trimming cost V 6 bases and J 3 bases; bases outside gene matches: 8. The CDR3 extends over 14 amino acids. The CDR3, as DNA: TGTGCCAGCAGGCCTAGGACAGGAAGCTACGAGCAGTACTTC. Its protein product is CASRPRTGSYEQYF.

In this sample, this clonotype turned up many times. The chain joins TRBV28 to TRBJ2-1, with TRBD1 identical over 10 bases. Germline CDR1 is MDHEN and CDR2 is SYDVKM. The junction had 18 bases not matched to a gene; V was cut back by 3 bases and J by 7 bases. The CDR3 totals 19 residues. CDR3 coding DNA: TGTGCCAGCAGTTTGCCGGGACAGGGGACATACTTCCCCGGGAATGAGCAGTTCTTC. Its translation is CASSLPGQGTYFPGNEQFF.

The chain uses TRBV30 and TRBJ2-1; TRBD2 aligns across 9 bases. The CDR3 totals 15 residues. Unmatched junction bases numbered 10, after V lost 1 base and J lost 9 bases. Germline CDR1 reads GTSNPN; CDR2 reads SVGIG (reference sequence). CDR3 nucleotides: TGTGCCTGGAGTGCAATAGCGGGGGCATCAGGTGAGCAGTTCTTC. Its protein product is CAWSAIAGASGEQFF.

The chain combines TRBV7-9 with TRBJ2-7, with D unresolved. Deletions cut 4 bases from V and 6 bases from J, with 13 bases between. The CDR3 extends over 13 amino acids. Per germline, CDR1 SEHNR and CDR2 FQNEAQ (reference sequence). CDR3: CASSSWTGGEQYF. The CDR3 coding sequence is TGTGCCAGCAGCTCTTGGACGGGTGGCGAGCAGTACTTC.

V and J are TRBV7-2 and TRBJ1-6; a weak D match, TRBD1 (5 bases). Trimming removed 11 bases at V and 4 bases at J, with 15 bases between. The CDR3 sequence is 14 residues long. The germline V gene encodes CDR1 SGHTA and CDR2 FQGNSA. The CDR3 bases are TGTGCCGGGGGGTCCGCGGGTTATAATTCACCCCTCCACTTT. As protein: CAGGSAGYNSPLHF. Filled out from reference TRBV7-2 and TRBJ1-6, the complete variable domain reads GAGVSQSPSNKVTEKGKDVELRCDPISGHTALYWYRQSLGQGLEFLIYFQGNSAPDKSGLPSDRFSAERTGGSVSTLTIQRTQQEDSAVYLCAGGSAGYNSPLHFGNGTRLTVT.

This clonotype was seen repeatedly, ten times or more. The chain links TRBV7-2 to TRBJ2-7; a weak D match, TRBD1 (6 bases). CDR1 and CDR2 (germline): SGHTA, FQGNSA. This CDR3 is built from 12 residues. Between the trimmed V and J ends, which lost 7 bases and 6 bases, there was a span of 13 bases. The CDR3 bases are TGTGCCAGCAAGGGGGACGCTAGCGAGCAGTACTTC. It translates to CASKGDASEQYF.

The chain uses TRBV29-1 and TRBJ2-7; D could derive from TRBD1 or TRBD2 (5 bases each). The germline V gene encodes CDR1 SQVTM and CDR2 ANQGSEA. V was cut by 5 bases and J by 0 bases, with 8 bases left in between. This CDR3 has 12 residues. Here the CDR3 DNA reads TGCAGCGTTCGTGGGGGCTCCTACGAGCAGTACTTC. Its translation: CSVRGGSYEQYF.

The chain couples TRBV28 to TRBJ2-2; 9 bases line up with TRBD2. This CDR3 spans 16 amino acids. V was pared by 3 bases and J by 9 bases, with 11 bases of the junction left unmatched. Per germline, CDR1 MDHEN and CDR2 SYDVKM. The CDR3 loop reads CASSFLSGSFPRELFF. The DNA of the CDR3 is TGTGCCAGCAGTTTTCTTAGCGGGAGTTTTCCCAGGGAGCTGTTTTTT.

This clonotype was seen repeatedly, ten times or more. The chain links TRBV27 to TRBJ2-7, with 7 positions matching TRBD2. This CDR3 region has 15 residues. Germline lookup yields CDR1 MNHEY and CDR2 SMNVEV (reference sequence). With 6 bases clipped from V and 4 bases from J, the junction kept 12 bases outside the gene matches. CDR3 loop: CASSPRGEGLYEQYF. The CDR3, as DNA: TGTGCCAGCAGCCCCCGCGGGGAGGGGCTGTACGAGCAGTACTTC.

The CDR3 reads CASSLGGPGGAETQYF. CDR3 DNA sequence: TGTGCCAGCAGTTTAGGGGGGCCTGGCGGCGCGGAGACCCAGTACTTC. The chain carries TRBV27 and TRBJ2-5, with D perhaps given as TRBD1 or TRBD2 (6 bases each). In germline, CDR1 is MNHEY, CDR2 SMNVEV (reference sequence). V lost 2 bases and J 5 bases, leaving 18 bases between the germline ends. The CDR3 covers 16 residues.

This clonotype was seen many times. V and J are TRBV10-3 and TRBJ2-1; the match to TRBD1 covers 8 bases. The germline V gene encodes CDR1 ENHRY and CDR2 SYGVKD. CDR3 length: 16 residues. The V segment lost 5 bases and the J segment 6 bases; nucleotides outside the gene matches: 12. The CDR3 region has the DNA TGTGCCATCAGTCAAGGCCGACAGGGGTTGATCAATGAGCAGTTCTTC. It specifies CAISQGRQGLINEQFF.

The V call is TRBV7-9, the J call TRBJ2-1, with 9 positions matching TRBD2. The CDR3 has 15 amino acids. Germline V lookup: CDR1 SEHNR, CDR2 FQNEAQ (reference sequence). The ends lost 6 bases at V and 8 bases at J; junction bases unmatched: 11. This CDR3 is CASSQAGGQYHEQFF. In nucleotides, the CDR3 is TGTGCCAGCAGTCAAGCGGGAGGACAGTATCATGAGCAGTTCTTC.